This is a list of T cell receptor beta chains from one sample in a study of radiotherapy plus CTLA-4 blockade in lung cancer. Produced via immunoSEQ multiplex PCR; TCRdb's table is partial and in-frame only. The sample has some 73,000 clones; about 80% are singletons. Sequences were derived from peripheral blood, sampled from a patient treated with radiotherapy plus ipilimumab. These receptors were obtained from a human donor with non-small cell lung cancer who had stable disease on radiotherapy plus ipilimumab. Both conserved end residues are part of each CDR3. The D gene is left open where the match is weak. Clone size, where shown, is once, few, many, or a class for clones that have expanded.

V	D	J	size	CDR3	DNA
TRBV15	.	TRBJ2-5	.	CATSMPRGTQYF	TGTGCCACCAGCATGCCTAGGGGGACCCAGTACTTC
TRBV5-4	.	TRBJ2-7	.	CASSLASVSGRNEQYF	TGTGCCAGCAGCTTGGCCTCGGTAAGTGGGAGGAACGAGCAGTACTTC
TRBV2	.	TRBJ1-6	.	CASSGTTNSPLHF	TGTGCCAGCAGTGGGACGACAAATTCACCCCTCCACTTT
TRBV27	.	TRBJ2-7	.	CASRRTTGKNYEQYF	TGTGCCAGCAGACGTACAACAGGGAAGAACTACGAGCAGTACTTC
TRBV27	.	TRBJ2-3	.	CASSLRGQYTDTQYF	TGTGCCAGCAGTTTGAGAGGACAGTACACAGATACGCAGTATTTT
TRBV19	TRBD1	TRBJ1-1	.	CASRVQGSVNTEAFF	TGTGCCAGTAGGGTACAGGGGAGTGTGAACACTGAAGCTTTCTTT
TRBV4-1	TRBD1	TRBJ1-2	.	CASSQAPGTGNIYGYTF	TGCGCCAGCAGCCAAGCTCCCGGGACAGGGAATATATATGGCTACACCTTC
TRBV15	.	TRBJ1-1	.	CATSPRGGNTEAFF	TGTGCCACCAGCCCCCGGGGGGGGAACACTGAAGCTTTCTTT
TRBV2	.	TRBJ1-2	.	CASTANYGYTF	TGTGCCAGCACGGCCAATTATGGCTACACCTTC
TRBV27	.	TRBJ1-1	.	CASTPFLGTEAFF	TGTGCCAGCACCCCTTTCTTGGGCACTGAAGCTTTCTTT
TRBV27	TRBD1	TRBJ2-2	.	CASSSRTPRGLTGELFF	TGTGCCAGCAGTAGTCGGACGCCGAGGGGGCTCACCGGGGAGCTGTTTTTT
TRBV6-5	.	TRBJ2-2	.	CASSDAGGAGELFF	TGTGCCAGCAGTGACGCGGGCGGGGCCGGGGAGCTGTTTTTT
TRBV6-1	.	TRBJ1-6	.	CARSEGRISSRIPLHF	TGTGCCCGCAGTGAAGGTCGTATCAGTTCGAGGATACCCCTCCACTTT
TRBV5-1	.	TRBJ2-3	.	CASSLAVDTQYF	TGCGCCAGCAGCTTGGCTGTTGATACGCAGTATTTT
TRBV7-9	TRBD1	TRBJ1-1	.	CASSPLTGVNTEAFF	TGTGCCAGCAGCCCACTTACAGGGGTGAACACTGAAGCTTTCTTT
TRBV30	.	TRBJ2-4	.	CAWSVRSGDIQYF	TGTGCCTGGAGTGTACGGTCTGGGGACATTCAGTACTTC
TRBV9	.	TRBJ1-2	.	CASSPFSGTKGYTF	TGTGCCAGCAGCCCGTTCTCCGGGACAAAGGGCTACACCTTC
TRBV4-1	.	TRBJ1-6	few	CASSQARRAGNSPLHF	TGCGCCAGCAGCCAAGCGCGCAGGGCGGGAAATTCACCCCTCCACTTT
TRBV20-1	.	TRBJ2-1	.	CSPSYNEQFF	TGCAGCCCTTCCTACAATGAGCAGTTCTTC
TRBV10-1	.	TRBJ2-5	.	CASSGGTQETQYF	TGCGCCAGCAGTGGGGGTACCCAAGAGACCCAGTACTTC
TRBV5-1	TRBD1	TRBJ2-7	.	CASSLDQTGKYF	TGCGCCAGCAGCTTGGACCAGACAGGGAAGTACTTC
TRBV28	.	TRBJ1-1	.	CASTRMNTEAFF	TGTGCCAGCACTCGGATGAACACTGAAGCTTTCTTT
TRBV5-6	TRBD2	TRBJ2-1	.	CASSQTSGGNSYNEQFF	TGTGCCAGCAGCCAAACTAGCGGGGGAAACTCCTACAATGAGCAGTTCTTC
TRBV5-4	.	TRBJ2-5	.	CASRGLASETQYF	TGTGCCAGCCGCGGGCTAGCGAGCGAGACCCAGTACTTC
TRBV29-1	.	TRBJ1-1	once	CSGGNTEAFF	TGCAGCGGTGGGAACACTGAAGCTTTCTTT
TRBV11-2	.	TRBJ2-7	.	CASSFMMTGISLREQYF	TGTGCCAGCAGCTTTATGATGACCGGGATCTCCCTTCGCGAGCAGTACTTC
TRBV5-4	.	TRBJ2-2	.	CASSPGTAEFGELFF	TGTGCCAGCAGCCCCGGGACTGCGGAGTTCGGGGAGCTGTTTTTT
TRBV11-3	.	TRBJ2-7	.	CASSLQGNYEQYF	TGTGCCAGCAGCTTACAGGGGAACTACGAGCAGTACTTC
TRBV5-1	TRBD2	TRBJ2-1	.	CASRSSGLAGVNEQFF	TGCGCCAGCAGGTCCTCAGGACTAGCGGGTGTTAATGAGCAGTTCTTC
TRBV9	.	TRBJ2-5	.	CASSAPRGAGTRRTQYF	TGTGCCAGCAGCGCCCCTAGGGGAGCGGGTACCCGACGGACCCAGTACTTC
TRBV2	TRBD2	TRBJ2-7	.	CASRGLAGSYEQYF	TGTGCCAGCAGAGGACTAGCGGGTTCCTACGAGCAGTACTTC
TRBV19	TRBD2	TRBJ2-3	.	CASRDSGGDTQYF	TGTGCCAGCCGGGACAGCGGGGGGGATACGCAGTATTTT
TRBV6-6	.	TRBJ1-1	.	CASSPGQGLNTEAFF	TGTGCCAGCAGTCCGGGCCAGGGGCTGAACACTGAAGCTTTCTTT
TRBV7-9	.	TRBJ2-3	few	CASSLSSGTDTQYF	TGTGCCAGCAGCTTGTCTAGCGGCACAGATACGCAGTATTTT
TRBV28	TRBD2	TRBJ2-5	.	CASSLSGGGTQETQYF	TGTGCCAGCAGCCTCAGCGGGGGCGGGACCCAAGAGACCCAGTACTTC
TRBV7-7	.	TRBJ2-5	.	CASSTTNFQETQYF	TGTGCCAGCAGCACGACCAACTTCCAAGAGACCCAGTACTTC
TRBV19	.	TRBJ1-1	.	CASSIDWGAGASTEAFF	TGTGCCAGTAGTATAGATTGGGGGGCCGGGGCATCAACTGAAGCTTTCTTT